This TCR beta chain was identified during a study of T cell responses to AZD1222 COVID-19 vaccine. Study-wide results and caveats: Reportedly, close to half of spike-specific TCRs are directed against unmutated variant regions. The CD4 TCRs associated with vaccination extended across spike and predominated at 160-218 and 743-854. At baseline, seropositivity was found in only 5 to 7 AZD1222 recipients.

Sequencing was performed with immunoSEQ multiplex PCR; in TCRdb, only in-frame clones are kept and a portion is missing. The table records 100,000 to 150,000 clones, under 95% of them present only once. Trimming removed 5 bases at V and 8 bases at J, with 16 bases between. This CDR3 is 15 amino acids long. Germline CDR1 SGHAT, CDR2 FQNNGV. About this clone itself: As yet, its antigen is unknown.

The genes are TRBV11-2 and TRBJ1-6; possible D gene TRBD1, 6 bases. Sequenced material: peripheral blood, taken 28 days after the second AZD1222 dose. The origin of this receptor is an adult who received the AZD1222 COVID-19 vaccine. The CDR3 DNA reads TGTGCCAGCAGCCGCCTAGACAGGTTTTATTCACCCCTCCACTTT. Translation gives CASSRLDRFYSPLHF.